This T cell receptor (beta chain) appears in the sequencing data of a study of T-cell memory formation after mild COVID-19. MiXCR was run by TCRdb on the 5' RACE reads, yielding one entry per CDR3 protein. The sample consists of 300,000 to 400,000 distinct CDR3 sequences, around 28% of them appearing once. The V gene's germline CDR1 is SGDLS and CDR2 YYNGEE. The CDR3 totals 18 residues. V dropped 0 bases and J dropped 3; count of bases not matched to a gene: 10. The chain links TRBV9 to TRBJ2-7, with 12 bases aligning to TRBD2. Sequences were obtained from PBMCs or a T cell subset sorted from them (not recorded which). This sequence originates from an adult woman who had mild COVID-19 (a few samples of this study predate the infection). Cell type and time point are not known. The CDR3 DNA follows: TGTGCCAGCAGCGTAGAAGGACTAGCGGGAAAAAGCTACTACGAGCAGTACTTC. Translated: CASSVEGLAGKSYYEQYF.